Detailed here is one T cell receptor (beta chain). Antigen specificity is unknown. Germline CDR1 SGHRS, CDR2 YFSETQ. This CDR3 contains 12 residues. V was pared by 4 bases and J by 2 bases, with 7 bases between. The data derive from a study of cytomegalovirus exposure and HLA in healthy donors. Study in general: As an earlier analysis found, some 180 million T cells yielded approximately 100 million unique TCR beta sequences. General study findings and limits: It emerged from a later analysis that several of the most significant clusters appeared to be linked to common viral pathogens. It was 164 TCR beta chains that were listed as cytomegalovirus-associated.

The PCR had 60 Vbeta and 13 Jbeta primers. Original methodology: An analysis performed later counted roughly 79 million unique TCR beta chains (around 10 million of them shared). TCRdb's copy holds only in-frame clones and misses some; the assay was immunoSEQ multiplex PCR. V, J and clone size derive from that table, while D and trimming were established from the DNA sequence. In all, the sample yields 150,000 or so clones. This chain links TRBV5-1 with TRBJ2-7; D perhaps matches TRBD1 (6 bases). Specimen: PBMCs. This receptor was obtained from an older woman in good health and CMV-seronegative. CDR3 sequence: CASSGGTYEQYF. The DNA for the CDR3 is TGCGCCAGCAGCGGGGGCACCTACGAGCAGTACTTC.